Listed below are T cell receptor beta chains from one sample, sequenced in a study of T-cell reconstitution after alpha-beta-depleted transplantation in children. In TCRdb, the PCR reads were re-called with MiXCR into one record per CDR3 protein. The profile covers 700,000 to 950,000 distinct CDR3 sequences, with around 17% appearing a single time and 5% taken by the ten largest. The sample consisted of PBMCs, mostly from graft donor cells, taken 360 days after TCRalphabeta/CD19-depleted stem cell transplant. The receptors stem from a male patient under 18 who had a stem cell transplant for acute lymphoblastic leukemia, so the T cells may come from the graft donor. CDR3s include the opening cysteine and the closing phenylalanine or tryptophan. The D gene is left open where the match is weak. Not every row has a clone size; where given, it reads once, few, many or a size class.

clone size,D gene,V gene,J gene,CDR3 protein,CDR3 DNA
few,NA,TRBV7-6,TRBJ1-6,CASSTRGGVTPLHF,TGTGCCAGCAGCACCCGAGGGGGTGTGACACCCCTCCACTTT
NA,NA,TRBV21-1,TRBJ2-3,CASRKTQYF,TGTGCCAGCAGGAAAACGCAGTATTTT
NA,TRBD2,TRBV12-3/TRBV12-4,TRBJ2-1,CASSSGGRVASYNEQFF,TGTGCCAGCAGTTCGGGGGGACGGGTGGCCTCCTACAATGAGCAGTTCTTC
NA,NA,TRBV29-1,TRBJ2-5,CSVEGDQETQYF,TGCAGCGTTGAAGGCGACCAAGAGACCCAGTACTTC
few,TRBD1,TRBV29-1,TRBJ1-1,CSVLTGGKAFF,TGCAGCGTTTTGACAGGGGGAAAAGCTTTCTTT
NA,TRBD1,TRBV14,TRBJ2-5,CASSQDRTGVDQYF,TGTGCCAGCAGCCAAGATAGGACAGGGGTAGACCAGTACTTC
NA,NA,TRBV4-1,TRBJ2-3,CASSQSLRLTQYF,TGCGCCAGCAGCCAGTCTTTGAGGTTAACGCAGTATTTT
few,NA,TRBV21-1,TRBJ2-5,CASSRQGGSQETQYFGCNPYF,NA
NA,TRBD2,TRBV5-1,TRBJ2-3,CASSQGLGRTDTQYF,TGCGCCAGCAGCCAAGGACTAGGACGCACAGATACGCAGTATTTT
NA,NA,TRBV5-1,TRBJ2-3,CASSLGQSPTDTQYF,TGCGCCAGCAGCTTGGGGCAGTCGCCCACAGATACGCAGTATTTT
NA,NA,TRBV7-9,TRBJ2-5,CASSLAVVGTQYF,TGTGCCAGCAGCTTAGCCGTGGTTGGGACCCAGTACTTC
few,TRBD2,TRBV10-3,TRBJ2-5,CAISESGLAGGPHPETQYF,TGTGCCATCAGTGAGTCGGGACTAGCGGGAGGGCCTCACCCAGAGACCCAGTACTTC
NA,NA,TRBV10-2,TRBJ2-2,CASGPPHSGAAHTGELFF,TGCGCCTCCGGACCACCCCACTCCGGAGCGGCCCACACCGGGGAGCTGTTTTTT
few,NA,TRBV24-1,TRBJ1-1,CATSDTRGWYTEAFF,TGTGCCACCAGTGATACCAGGGGATGGTACACTGAAGCTTTCTTT
many,NA,TRBV10-3,TRBJ2-7,CAISESQSYEQYF,TGTGCCATCAGTGAGTCGCAATCCTACGAGCAGTACTTC
NA,NA,TRBV27,TRBJ2-5,CASSFVVGETQYF,TGTGCCAGCAGTTTCGTAGTTGGGGAGACCCAGTACTTC
many,NA,TRBV29-1,TRBJ1-1,CSVETRMNTEAFF,TGCAGCGTTGAAACGCGGATGAACACTGAAGCTTTCTTT
few,NA,TRBV6-2/TRBV6-3,TRBJ2-1,CASKFSGAASYNEQFF,TGTGCCAGCAAATTTAGCGGAGCAGCGTCCTACAATGAGCAGTTCTTC
NA,NA,TRBV6-2/TRBV6-3,TRBJ1-1,CASREWGAPGTEAFF,TGTGCCAGCAGAGAATGGGGGGCGCCGGGCACTGAAGCTTTCTTT
NA,TRBD2,TRBV19,TRBJ2-1,CASSLLGLADDNEQFF,TGTGCCAGTAGCCTACTGGGACTAGCGGACGACAATGAGCAGTTCTTC